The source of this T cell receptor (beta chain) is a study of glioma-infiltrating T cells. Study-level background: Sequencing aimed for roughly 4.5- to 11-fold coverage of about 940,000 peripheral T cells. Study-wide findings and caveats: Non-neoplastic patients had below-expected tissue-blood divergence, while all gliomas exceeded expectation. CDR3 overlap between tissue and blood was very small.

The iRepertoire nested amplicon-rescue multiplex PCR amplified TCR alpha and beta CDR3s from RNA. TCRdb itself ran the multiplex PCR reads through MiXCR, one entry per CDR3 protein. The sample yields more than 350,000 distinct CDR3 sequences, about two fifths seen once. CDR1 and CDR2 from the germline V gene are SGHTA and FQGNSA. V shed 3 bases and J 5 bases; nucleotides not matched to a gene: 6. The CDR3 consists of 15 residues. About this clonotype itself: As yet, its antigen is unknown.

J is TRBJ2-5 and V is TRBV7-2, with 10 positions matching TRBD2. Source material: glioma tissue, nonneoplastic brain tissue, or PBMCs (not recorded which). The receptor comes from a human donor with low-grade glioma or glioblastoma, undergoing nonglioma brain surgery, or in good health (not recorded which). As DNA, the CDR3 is TGTGCCAGCAGCTTCCCTAGCGGGAGCAGGGAGACCCAGTACTTC. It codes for CASSFPSGSRETQYF.